This TCR beta chain was found in a study of T-cell reconstitution after alpha-beta-depleted transplantation in children. The CDR3 has 14 residues. V was trimmed by 5 bases and J by 0 bases, leaving 10 bases between them. In germline, CDR1 is SGHRS, CDR2 YFSETQ. This clonotype was detected only a few times. Unique molecular identifiers were incorporated during preparation of the TCRbeta library. TCRdb reprocessed the PCR reads via MiXCR and lists one record per CDR3 protein. The top ten hold 1.1% of the sample, which has hundreds of thousands of distinct CDR3 sequences, 16% seen once. This TCR was sampled from a human donor who donated a stem cell graft to a child with acute myeloid leukemia. This sample comprised PBMCs from the stem cell graft donor, obtained from the stem cell graft. The chain is built from TRBV5-1 and TRBJ2-3; D call uncertain. DNA for the CDR3: TGCGCCAGCAGAGTGGGCGCGAGCACAGATACGCAGTATTTT. Translation: CASRVGASTDTQYF. Full variable domain (remainder filled in from reference TRBV5-1 and TRBJ2-3): KAGVTQTPRYLIKTRGQQVTLSCSPISGHRSVSWYQQTPGQGLQFLFEYFSETQRNKGNFPGRFSGRQFSNSRSEMNVSTLELGDSALYLCASRVGASTDTQYFGPGTRLTVL.